The present TCR beta chain was sequenced within a study of cytomegalovirus exposure and HLA in healthy donors. Study conclusions and caveats: The study assumed roughly uniform donor sequencing depth for presence/absence analyses. A previous analysis found most TCR beta V segments productive roughly 90% or roughly 30% of the time.

The CDR3 length is 14 residues. The germline V gene has CDR1 SQVTM and CDR2 ANQGSEA. Germline trimming cut 7 bases from V and 7 bases from J; bases unmatched to any gene: 14. The PCR contained 60 Vbeta and 13 Jbeta primers. Repertoires were generated with immunoSEQ multiplex PCR, while TCRdb's copy carries only in-frame clones and drops some. The data contain 200,000 to 250,000 clones, about 80% of them singletons. This clone was seen just once. The antigen remains undetermined. This sequence was found in a woman in her sixties or seventies in good health and CMV-seropositive. The V call is TRBV29-1, the J call TRBJ2-7; 9 nucleotides align to TRBD2. The sample comprised PBMCs. The CDR3: CSAGRREGRGEQYF. The CDR3 nucleotides are TGCAGCGCCGGTCGGCGGGAGGGCCGTGGTGAGCAGTACTTC.